This T cell receptor (beta chain) originates from a study of blood T cell repertoires in COVID-19. Study as a whole: Material from acute and convalescent COVID-19 was sourced from the United States, Italy and Spain.

This table comes from immunoSEQ multiplex PCR, and its TCRdb copy is limited to in-frame clones, with some not included. The sample carries about 170,000 clones, 80% to 90% recorded once. The V gene end was trimmed by 1 base and the J gene end by 8 bases; junction bases not matched to a gene: 4. Germline-derived CDR1 and CDR2 are MRHNA and SNTAGT. The CDR3 runs 13 residues. This receptor was obtained from a woman in her sixties with COVID-19, enrolled during active disease. This rearrangement joins TRBV6-4 to TRBJ1-1, with 7 bases fitting TRBD1. The sequenced material came from peripheral blood. The CDR3 protein is CASSDLAGGEAFF. The CDR3 nucleotides are TGTGCCAGCAGTGACTTGGCAGGGGGAGAAGCTTTCTTT.